The 9 T cell receptor beta chains below come from one sample, sequenced in a study of technical replicates of blood from several donors (dated by TCRdb to between 2016 and 2019). Receptors were amplified or captured by the immunoSEQ multiplex PCR assay. In TCRdb, the immuneACCESS table is reduced to in-frame sequences with V and J assigned. These tables do not hold every clone; where another copy was compared, an unresolved V gene accounts for under half, and the others remain unexplained. Present in this sample are around 60,000 clones, 92% of which were seen just once. The ten top clones hold 4.3% of the sample. Sequencing input: PBMCs. The receptor source for this set is a human donor in good health. Some clones in this sample may be carry-over from other donors' samples.

The chain is built from TRBV4-1 and TRBJ1-4; the D gene is possibly TRBD1 (5 bases). The ends were cut back, 4 bases at V and 7 bases at J, with 13 bases in the middle. Germline V gives CDR1 MGHRA, CDR2 YSYEKL. The CDR3 covers 14 residues. This CDR3 reads CASSLGQGGEKLFF. The CDR3 DNA reads TGCGCCAGCAGCCTGGGGCAGGGAGGTGAAAAACTGTTTTTT.

The gene calls are TRBV6-6 and TRBJ2-7; TRBD2 is a possible D gene (5 bases). Germline-derived CDR1 and CDR2 are MNHNY and SVGAGI (reference sequence). The CDR3 contains 12 residues. The V end was cut by 5 bases, the J end by 3 bases, with 8 bases between. This CDR3 is CASSEDFYEQYF. CDR3 DNA sequence: TGTGCCAGCAGTGAGGACTTCTACGAGCAGTACTTC.

The CDR3 region is CASSQGFGVDEQYF. Written as DNA, the CDR3 is TGCGCCAGCAGCCAAGGGTTCGGGGTTGACGAGCAGTACTTC. V usage is TRBV4-3 and J usage is TRBJ2-7, with D possibly being TRBD2 (5 bases). The germline V and J ends were trimmed by 1 base and 5 bases, with 12 bases remaining between them. This CDR3 is built from 14 residues. Germline lookup yields CDR1 LGHNA and CDR2 YSLEER.

The V and J genes are TRBV7-6 and TRBJ1-5; TRBD1 matches at 10 bases. Germline V gene lookup returns CDR1 SGHVS and CDR2 FNYEAQ. Trimming removed 8 bases from V and 4 bases from J; junction bases left unmatched: 5. The CDR3 consists of 14 residues. The CDR3: CASAKGQGNQPQHF. The CDR3 DNA reads as TGTGCCAGCGCAAAGGGACAGGGGAATCAGCCCCAGCATTTT.

J is TRBJ2-5 and V is TRBV5-6, with a possible D match to TRBD2 (7 bases). Trimming stripped 3 bases from V and 4 bases from J, with 13 bases between. CDR3 length: 14 residues. Germline V gene lookup returns CDR1 SGHDT and CDR2 YYEEEE. The CDR3 reads CASSSGGRVETQYF. Written as DNA, the CDR3 is TGTGCCAGCAGCTCCGGGGGGCGGGTAGAGACCCAGTACTTC.

The rearrangement links TRBV30 to TRBJ1-1; D gene uncertain. The CDR3 covers 13 residues. V dropped 0 bases and J dropped 1 base, with 6 bases sitting between them. The germline gives CDR1 GTSNPN, CDR2 SVGIG (reference sequence). The CDR3 DNA sequence: TGTGCCTGGAGTGTCGGTGGGAACACTGAAGCTTTCTTT. The encoded protein is CAWSVGGNTEAFF.

J is TRBJ2-7 and V is TRBV5-1; D is perhaps TRBD1 (6 bases). The germline gives CDR1 SGHRS, CDR2 YFSETQ. CDR3 length: 15 residues. V was clipped by 4 bases and J by 0 bases, with 14 bases between them. CDR3 in amino acids: CASSPGTLTSYEQYF. As DNA, the CDR3 is TGCGCCAGCAGCCCCGGGACACTGACCTCCTACGAGCAGTACTTC. The whole variable domain, remainder taken from reference TRBV5-1 and TRBJ2-7, is KAGVTQTPRYLIKTRGQQVTLSCSPISGHRSVSWYQQTPGQGLQFLFEYFSETQRNKGNFPGRFSGRQFSNSRSEMNVSTLELGDSALYLCASSPGTLTSYEQYFGPGTRLTVT.

The chain employs TRBV7-3 and TRBJ2-1, with TRBD2 matching 13 bases. CDR3 length: 17 residues. Per germline, CDR1 SGHTA and CDR2 FQGTGA. V shed 5 bases and J 5 bases; nucleotides not matched to a gene: 9. In DNA form, the CDR3 reads TGTGCCAGCAGCCGAGGCACTAGCGGGGGGGCCGACAATGAGCAGTTCTTC. This gives the protein CASSRGTSGGADNEQFF. The entire variable domain, with the rest obtained from reference TRBV7-3 and TRBJ2-1, is as follows: GAGVSQTPSNKVTEKGKYVELRCDPISGHTALYWYRQSLGQGPEFLIYFQGTGAADDSGLPNDRFFAVRPEGSVSTLKIQRTERGDSAVYLCASSRGTSGGADNEQFFGPGTRLTVL.

The chain carries TRBV5-6 and TRBJ2-5; D possibly corresponds to TRBD2 (6 bases). CDR1 is SGHDT and CDR2 is YYEEEE in the germline V gene. V gave up 0 bases and J gave up 0 bases, with 9 bases separating them. This CDR3 is built from 15 residues. The CDR3 sequence: CASSLGGAYQETQYF. Written as DNA, the CDR3 is TGTGCCAGCAGCTTGGGCGGGGCGTACCAAGAGACCCAGTACTTC.